The 30 T cell receptor beta chains below all came from one sample that was sequenced in a study of T-cell reconstitution after alpha-beta-depleted transplantation in children. The TCRbeta library was prepared with unique molecular identifiers. TCRdb used MiXCR to reprocess the PCR reads, holding one entry per CDR3 protein. The repertoire holds 200,000 to 300,000 distinct CDR3 sequences, with more than 20% as singletons. The source was PBMCs, collected before TCRalphabeta/CD19-depleted stem cell transplant. These receptors were collected from a girl aged 2-15 years with Fanconi anemia, due to receive a stem cell transplant.

The chain recombines TRBV5-5 with TRBJ2-6, with 8 positions matching TRBD1. V shed 4 bases, J shed 0 bases, and the junction held 9 bases outside the gene matches. From germline, CDR1 is SGHKS and CDR2 YYEKEE (reference sequence). The CDR3 length is 18 residues. This CDR3 reads CASSLGQAGFSGANVLTF. Here the CDR3 DNA reads TGTGCCAGCAGCCTGGGACAGGCGGGATTCTCTGGGGCCAACGTCCTGACTTTC.

This clonotype was counted ten times or more. The gene calls are TRBV9 and TRBJ2-3; D is uncertain. V gave up 4 bases and J gave up 6 bases, with 9 bases separating them. Germline CDR1 and CDR2: SGDLS and YYNGEE. The CDR3 length is 12 residues. The CDR3 reads CASSSTGDTQYF. The CDR3, as DNA: TGTGCCAGCAGCTCTACTGGGGATACGCAGTATTTT.

The rearrangement joins TRBV5-1 to TRBJ1-5; TRBD1 is a possible D gene (6 bases). This CDR3 region has 15 residues. Trimming took off 0 bases at V and 2 bases at J, with 9 bases between the two ends. Germline CDR1 is SGHRS and CDR2 is YFSETQ. The DNA of the CDR3 is TGCGCCAGCAGCTTGGCGACAGGAGGCAATCAGCCCCAGCATTTT. It encodes CASSLATGGNQPQHF.

This clonotype was seen many times. This rearrangement joins TRBV29-1 to TRBJ2-7, with TRBD2 matching over 7 bases. V was clipped by 6 bases and J by 2 bases; unmatched bases: 4. CDR1 and CDR2 from the germline V gene are SQVTM and ANQGSEA. This CDR3 is built from 12 residues. The CDR3 here is CSVPGGTYEQYF. The CDR3 region has the DNA TGCAGCGTCCCGGGGGGAACCTACGAGCAGTACTTC.

This sequence joins TRBV5-5 and TRBJ1-2; no firm D call. This CDR3 is built from 12 residues. Deletions cut 1 base from V and 4 bases from J, with 5 bases between. The germline gives CDR1 SGHKS, CDR2 YYEKEE (reference sequence). The CDR3 coding sequence is TGTGCCAGCAGCTTGCAGTCCTATGGCTACACCTTC. Encoded protein: CASSLQSYGYTF.

V gene TRBV6-5 combines with J gene TRBJ2-3; possibly TRBD1 for D (5 bases). Germline CDR1 MNHEY, CDR2 SVGAGI. There are 15 residues in the CDR3. The V and J ends lost 0 bases and 0 bases respectively, with 7 bases between them. The DNA of the CDR3 is TGTGCCAGCAGTTACTCGCAGGGTAGCACAGATACGCAGTATTTT. Translated: CASSYSQGSTDTQYF.

In its sample, this clonotype was seen many times. This rearrangement joins TRBV5-5 to TRBJ2-5, with a weak D call TRBD2 (5 bases). Per germline, CDR1 SGHKS and CDR2 YYEKEE (reference sequence). There are 12 residues in the CDR3. V dropped 4 bases and J dropped 2 bases, with 6 bases sitting between them. The CDR3 DNA reads as TGTGCCAGCAGCGGAGGACAAGAGACCCAGTACTTC. It yields the protein CASSGGQETQYF. Based on the CDR3 plus reference TRBV5-5 and TRBJ2-5, the full variable domain is DAGVTQSPTHLIKTRGQQVTLRCSPISGHKSVSWYQQVLGQGPQFIFQYYEKEERGRGNFPDRFSARQFPNYSSELNVNALLLGDSALYLCASSGGQETQYFGPGTRLLVL.

This clonotype was found many times. The V gene is TRBV5-6, the J gene TRBJ2-1; TRBD2 is a possible D gene (6 bases). Trimming pared 5 bases from V and 1 base from J, leaving 13 bases between. This CDR3 is built from 15 residues. Germline CDR1 reads SGHDT; CDR2 reads YYEEEE. CDR3 loop: CASSWGDSSYNEQFF. The CDR3 region has the DNA TGTGCCAGCAGTTGGGGGGACTCGTCCTACAATGAGCAGTTCTTC.

This clonotype was seen repeatedly, ten times or more. CDR3 protein: CASSLVTPAYEQYF. The CDR3 region has the DNA TGTGCCAGCAGTTTAGTCACCCCTGCCTACGAGCAGTACTTC. The chain combines TRBV12-3 or TRBV12-4 with TRBJ2-7; D is undetermined. V was clipped by 1 base and J by 2 bases, with 9 bases between them. This CDR3 has 14 residues.

This rearrangement joins TRBV4-2 to TRBJ2-7, with TRBD1 matching over 11 bases. The CDR3 consists of 20 residues. Germline-derived CDR1 and CDR2 are LGHNA and YNFKEQ. Trimming cost V 3 bases and J 2 bases; bases outside gene matches: 18. The CDR3 here is CASSHVVGQGAEEVAYEQYF. In DNA form, the CDR3 reads TGTGCCAGCAGCCATGTCGTAGGACAGGGGGCAGAGGAAGTGGCCTACGAGCAGTACTTC.

This clonotype has only one observation. The chain recombines TRBV20-1 with TRBJ2-3; 9 nucleotides line up with TRBD1. Germline V gives CDR1 DFQATT, CDR2 SNEGSKA (reference sequence). V lost 6 bases and J lost 0; bases outside the gene matches: 10. The CDR3 spans 16 residues. This CDR3 is CSANRDRGTSTDTQYF. CDR3 in DNA: TGCAGTGCAAACCGCGACAGGGGGACTAGCACAGATACGCAGTATTTT.

V gene TRBV15 combines with J gene TRBJ1-3; D is undetermined. V shed 0 bases and J shed 2 bases, with 11 bases lying between them. The CDR3 spans 16 residues. From germline, CDR1 is LNHNV and CDR2 YYDKDF (reference sequence). The DNA of the CDR3 is TGTGCCACCAGCAGAGATAAGGATGTAGCTGGAAACACCATATATTTT. It is translated as CATSRDKDVAGNTIYF.

This sequence joins TRBV6-1 and TRBJ2-7, with TRBD1 matching 8 bases. Trimming removed 10 bases from V and 4 bases from J; junction bases left unmatched: 12. CDR1 is MNHNS, CDR2 SASEGT, per germline. The CDR3 runs to 14 residues. As DNA, the CDR3 is TGTGCCACCAACTGCCGGGACAGGTGTTACGAGCAGTACTTC. Amino acid sequence: CATNCRDRCYEQYF.

This clonotype is a singleton in its sample. The chain links TRBV20-1 to TRBJ1-1; D is undetermined. The CDR3 extends over 12 amino acids. Germline V gene lookup returns CDR1 DFQATT and CDR2 SNEGSKA (reference sequence). Here the CDR3 reads CSVYSEHTEAFF. CDR3 DNA sequence: TGCAGCGTTTATAGTGAACACACTGAAGCTTTCTTT.

This clonotype has a count of ten or more. The chain uses TRBV10-3 and TRBJ2-5; D unclear. The ends were cut back, 3 bases at V and 4 bases at J, with 12 bases in the middle. The CDR3 spans 14 residues. CDR1 and CDR2 from the germline V gene are ENHRY and SYGVKD. As DNA, the CDR3 is TGTGCCATCAGTGATGGGCTGGAAAGAGAGACCCAGTACTTC. Encoded protein: CAISDGLERETQYF.

This clonotype was seen a few times. CDR3 loop: CSARGREQYF. Here the CDR3 DNA reads TGCAGTGCCAGGGGGCGCGAGCAGTACTTC. The rearrangement joins TRBV20-1 to TRBJ2-7; 8 positions match TRBD1. This CDR3 is built from 10 residues. With 6 bases clipped from V and 6 bases from J, the junction kept 1 base outside the gene matches. Per germline, CDR1 DFQATT and CDR2 SNEGSKA (reference sequence).

V usage is TRBV11-2 and J usage is TRBJ2-2, with TRBD2 matching 10 bases. Germline V gene sequence: CDR1 SGHAT, CDR2 FQNNGV. The CDR3 sequence is 19 residues long. The junction had 15 bases not matched to a gene; V was cut back by 4 bases and J by 4 bases. For the CDR3, the DNA is TGTGCCAGCAGCTACCGAACTAGCGGGGTTTTTCGGGTCACCGGGGAGCTGTTTTTT. This encodes CASSYRTSGVFRVTGELFF. Full variable domain (outside the CDR3, taken from reference TRBV11-2 and TRBJ2-2): EAGVAQSPRYKIIEKRQSVAFWCNPISGHATLYWYQQILGQGPKLLIQFQNNGVVDDSQLPKDRFSAERLKGVDSTLKIQPAKLEDSAVYLCASSYRTSGVFRVTGELFFGEGSRLTVL.

This clonotype was detected a few times. The chain joins TRBV10-3 to TRBJ2-3; D may be TRBD2 (6 bases). The CDR3 loop spans 16 amino acids. Trimming cost V 3 bases and J 1 base, with 14 bases left between them. CDR1 and CDR2 from the germline V gene are ENHRY and SYGVKD. As DNA, the CDR3 is TGTGCCATCAGTGACCTCCGGGGGAGCGGCACAGATACGCAGTATTTT. Residues: CAISDLRGSGTDTQYF.

This clonotype was counted ten times or more. CDR3 DNA sequence: TGTGCCAGCAGCCTTGGGGGGGAGGAGTACTTC. Encoded protein: CASSLGGEEYF. The chain combines TRBV12-3 or TRBV12-4 with TRBJ2-7; 7 bases match TRBD2. V shed 6 bases and J 11 bases; nucleotides not matched to a gene: 7. This CDR3 has 11 amino acids.

The chain carries TRBV7-2 and TRBJ2-1; D is perhaps TRBD2 (6 bases). In germline, CDR1 is SGHTA, CDR2 FQGNSA. Between the trimmed V and J ends, which lost 9 bases and 2 bases, there was a span of 8 bases. This CDR3 has 12 residues. The CDR3 DNA sequence: TGTGCCAGTAGCGGAGCCTACAATGAGCAGTTCTTC. Translated: CASSGAYNEQFF.

A few counts support this clonotype. The chain couples TRBV5-6 to TRBJ2-5; 8 bases are a match to TRBD2. The CDR3 runs to 14 residues. V lost 4 bases, J lost 0 bases, and 2 bases stayed unmatched. Germline-derived CDR1 and CDR2 are SGHDT and YYEEEE. The CDR3 loop reads CASSPGLDQETQYF. CDR3 nucleotides: TGTGCCAGCAGCCCGGGACTAGACCAAGAGACCCAGTACTTC.

The V call is TRBV29-1, the J call TRBJ1-4; no clear D gene. The germline V gene encodes CDR1 SQVTM and CDR2 ANQGSEA. V was trimmed by 4 bases and J by 5 bases, leaving 8 bases between them. This CDR3 contains 12 residues. CDR3 DNA: TGCAGCGTTGGCGGGAGCAATGAAAAACTGTTTTTT. It is translated as CSVGGSNEKLFF. The whole variable domain, remainder taken from reference TRBV29-1 and TRBJ1-4, is SAVISQKPSRDICQRGTSLTIQCQVDSQVTMMFWYRQQPGQSLTLIATANQGSEATYESGFVIDKFPISRPNLTFSTLTVSNMSPEDSSIYLCSVGGSNEKLFFGSGTQLSVL.

This chain uses TRBV25-1 with TRBJ1-5, with TRBD1 identical over 7 bases. The CDR3 is made up of 15 amino acids. Germline CDR1 and CDR2: MGHDK and SYGVNS. V lost 5 bases to trimming and J lost 6 bases; unmatched junction nucleotides: 10. Written as DNA, the CDR3 is TGTGCCAGCAGTCCTTCGGGGCAGGGGGGTCAGCCCCAGCATTTT. As protein: CASSPSGQGGQPQHF.

This clonotype has a count of ten or more. CDR3 nucleotides: TGCGCCAGCAGCCAAGGTTTCTACGAGCAGTACTTC. Translated: CASSQGFYEQYF. The chain is built from TRBV5-1 and TRBJ2-7; D remains unclear. V was shortened by 4 bases and J by 3 bases, with 8 bases between the two germline ends. The CDR3 has 12 amino acids. The germline gives CDR1 SGHRS, CDR2 YFSETQ.

The genes are TRBV5-1 and TRBJ2-7; 7 positions match TRBD1. Per germline, CDR1 SGHRS and CDR2 YFSETQ. This CDR3 spans 15 amino acids. The ends lost 0 bases at V and 6 bases at J; junction bases unmatched: 9. CDR3 bases: TGCGCCAGCAGCTTGGCCGACAGGGTGGGGAGCGAGCAGTACTTC. Protein sequence: CASSLADRVGSEQYF.

Many counts were recorded for this clonotype. V is TRBV29-1 and J is TRBJ2-5, with D maybe TRBD1 (5 bases). Trimming took off 3 bases at V and 1 base at J, with 9 bases between the two ends. There are 13 residues in the CDR3. CDR1 and CDR2 from the germline V gene are SQVTM and ANQGSEA. In nucleotides, the CDR3 is TGCAGCGTTGAGATGGGGCTCCAAGAGACCCAGTACTTC. It encodes CSVEMGLQETQYF.

This clonotype showed up many times. One junction end does not reproduce the germline sequence, and a read error may be involved. This chain joins TRBV20-1 and TRBJ2-1; the match to TRBD2 covers 10 bases. Per germline, CDR1 DFQATT and CDR2 SNEGSKA (reference sequence). The CDR3 runs to 12 residues. CDR3 DNA sequence: TGCAGTGCTAGAGACCGGGGTAGCGGGGGGACCTTC. It encodes CSARDRGSGGTF.

In this sample, this clonotype turned up many times. The rearrangement links TRBV3-2 to TRBJ2-3; the DNA was not compared with TRBD1, the D call given in the table. TRBV3-2 is an annotated pseudogene. CDR3 length: 17 residues. CDR3 residues: CASSQDRRRRSTDTQYF. In nucleotides, the CDR3 is TGTGCCAGCAGCCAAGATCGGAGACGGCGCTCCACAGATACGCAGTATTTT.

Many counts were recorded for this clonotype. For the CDR3, the DNA is TGTGCCAGCAGTTTAGCGGGGCACGGGGAGCTGTTTTTT. Amino acid sequence: CASSLAGHGELFF. The gene calls are TRBV12-3 or TRBV12-4 and TRBJ2-2; the D gene is possibly TRBD1 (5 bases). The CDR3 is made up of 13 amino acids. The ends were cut back, 0 bases at V and 7 bases at J, with 6 bases in the middle.

This clonotype has at least ten counts. The chain links TRBV5-1 to TRBJ1-2; D is perhaps TRBD1 (6 bases). The CDR3 extends over 13 amino acids. Per the germline V gene, CDR1 is SGHRS and CDR2 is YFSETQ. Trimming removed 0 bases from V and 3 bases from J, with 6 bases in between. The CDR3 region is CASSLDRDYGYTF. CDR3 sequence (DNA): TGCGCCAGCAGCTTGGACAGGGACTATGGCTACACCTTC.